The rows below give T cell receptor beta chains drawn from one sample of a study of blood T cell repertoires in COVID-19. The protocol was immunoSEQ multiplex PCR, while the TCRdb copy is restricted to in-frame clones and leaves out a portion. The table includes about 260,000 clones, about 86% detected once. The sequenced material came from PBMCs or T cells enriched from blood (not recorded which). The receptors were gathered from a man aged 25-40 years with acute COVID-19. CDR3s include the opening cysteine and the closing phenylalanine or tryptophan. D genes are given only for firm matches. Clone size is shown for a subset of rows, as once, few, many or a class of expanded clone.

-,TRBJ2-2,many,TRBV11-3,CASSLTSSAGHTTGELFF,TGTGCCAGCAGCTTGACTTCGTCAGCCGGACATACCACCGGGGAGCTGTTTTTT
-,TRBJ2-6,-,TRBV7-2,CASSQNSGANVLTF,TGTGCCAGCAGCCAGAACTCTGGGGCCAACGTCCTGACTTTC
TRBD1,TRBJ2-1,-,TRBV9,CASSPVDRAVTYNEQFF,TGTGCCAGCAGCCCAGTCGACAGGGCTGTGACCTACAATGAGCAGTTCTTC
-,TRBJ2-1,-,TRBV15,CATSSPRTQPNEQFF,TGTGCCACCAGCAGTCCTCGGACACAGCCGAATGAGCAGTTCTTC
-,TRBJ2-2,-,TRBV11-3,CASNGAKGGVAGELFF,TGTGCCAGCAACGGCGCCAAGGGGGGGGTCGCCGGGGAGCTGTTTTTT
-,TRBJ1-2,-,TRBV29-1,CSVDSYGYTF,TGCAGCGTTGATAGCTATGGCTACACCTTC
-,TRBJ1-6,-,TRBV7-9,CASTLDRVNSPLHF,TGTGCCAGCACCCTAGACAGAGTTAATTCACCCCTCCACTTT
TRBD2,TRBJ2-5,-,TRBV28,CASSYSSGIKETQYF,TGTGCCAGCAGTTACTCTAGCGGGATAAAAGAGACCCAGTACTTC
-,TRBJ2-5,-,TRBV19,CASSIVREETQYF,TGTGCCAGTAGTATAGTGAGAGAAGAGACCCAGTACTTC
-,TRBJ1-5,-,TRBV7-3,CASSRDNNQPQHF,TGTGCCAGCAGCCGGGACAACAATCAGCCCCAGCATTTT
TRBD1,TRBJ2-4,-,TRBV2,CASSQRQGPQNIQYF,TGTGCCAGCAGTCAAAGACAGGGCCCCCAGAACATTCAGTACTTC
TRBD2,TRBJ2-1,-,TRBV6-2/TRBV6-3,CASSSPTSGGYNEQFF,TGTGCCAGCAGTTCGCCGACTAGCGGGGGGTACAATGAGCAGTTCTTC
-,TRBJ2-4,-,TRBV7-2,CASSLAQAQANIQYF,TGTGCCAGCAGCTTAGCACAGGCCCAGGCGAACATTCAGTACTTC
-,TRBJ1-5,-,TRBV2,CASSVQGDQPQHF,TGTGCCAGCAGTGTACAGGGAGACCAGCCCCAGCATTTT
TRBD2,TRBJ2-1,-,TRBV19,CASSIRSSGRSEQFF,TGTGCCAGTAGTATTAGGTCTAGCGGGAGAAGTGAGCAGTTCTTC
-,TRBJ1-3,-,TRBV4-2,CASSHVDTIYF,TGTGCCAGCAGCCACGTTGACACCATATATTTT
-,TRBJ1-1,-,TRBV7-2,CASSVYRVDTEAFF,TGTGCCAGCAGCGTATACAGGGTTGACACTGAAGCTTTCTTT
-,TRBJ1-2,-,TRBV7-2,CASSLVRGNGYTF,TGTGCCAGCAGCTTAGTTAGAGGGAATGGCTACACCTTC
-,TRBJ1-4,few,TRBV5-1,CASSLVLGTNEKLFF,TGCGCCAGCAGCTTGGTACTTGGAACTAATGAAAAACTGTTTTTT
-,TRBJ1-2,-,TRBV7-2,CASSYGRQGLGGYTF,TGTGCCAGCAGCTACGGCCGGCAGGGTTTGGGTGGCTACACCTTC
-,TRBJ1-2,-,TRBV9,CASRGTDLSGYTF,TGTGCCAGCAGGGGGACTGATCTATCTGGCTACACCTTC
-,TRBJ1-2,once,TRBV30,CAWTKAGGVPTF,TGTGCCTGGACTAAAGCGGGGGGGGTCCCCACCTTC
TRBD1,TRBJ1-5,-,TRBV28,CASTTAQGAFNQPQHF,TGTGCCAGCACCACTGCACAGGGGGCCTTCAATCAGCCCCAGCATTTT
-,TRBJ2-1,-,TRBV7-8,CASSPNRGVNEQFF,TGTGCCAGCAGCCCCAATCGGGGAGTGAATGAGCAGTTCTTC
-,TRBJ2-3,-,TRBV6-1,CASSESQGSTDTQYF,TGTGCCAGCAGTGAATCGCAGGGTAGCACAGATACGCAGTATTTT
-,TRBJ2-3,-,TRBV30,CACDTGFPDTQYF,TGTGCCTGCGATACAGGGTTCCCAGATACGCAGTATTTT
-,TRBJ2-5,-,TRBV24-1,CATSDFGVTQYF,TGTGCCACCAGTGATTTCGGGGTCACCCAGTACTTC
-,TRBJ2-5,-,TRBV5-8,CASSRDYRQETQYF,TGTGCCAGCAGCCGAGACTACCGACAAGAGACCCAGTACTTC
-,TRBJ1-1,-,TRBV23-1,CASSLNPGLRSAPCEMNTEAFF,TGCGCCAGCAGTCTCAATCCAGGGTTAAGATCAGCGCCATGCGAGATGAACACTGAAGCTTTCTTT
TRBD1,TRBJ2-3,-,TRBV12-3/TRBV12-4,CASSQTGVDTQYF,TGTGCCAGCAGTCAAACAGGGGTGGATACGCAGTATTTT
TRBD2,TRBJ2-3,-,TRBV4-2,CASSQVTGGSTDTQYF,TGTGCCAGCAGCCAAGTTACGGGAGGATCCACAGATACGCAGTATTTT
TRBD1,TRBJ2-1,many,TRBV29-1,CSATDRINEQFF,TGCAGCGCCACGGACAGGATTAATGAGCAGTTCTTC